This TCR beta chain appears in the sequencing data of a study of T cells in Graves' hyperthyroidism and ophthalmopathy. Study observations and caveats: A model using 13 V-J features told ophthalmopathy apart from stable hyperthyroidism. Appearing also in blood were most of the thyroid clonotypes expanded above 0.001.

Remarks on this clonotype: Its antigen is as yet unknown. A junction end diverges from the germline sequence, so it may reflect a read error.

Diagnoses were established using clinical symptoms, serum thyroxine and TRAb, thyroid ultrasound and orbital computed tomography. Germline V gene data show CDR1 as LNHDA and CDR2 as SQIVND (reference sequence). The length of the CDR3 is 14 residues. Using RNA transcripts as the source, TCR beta CDR3 regions were amplified. RT-PCR in the first round (using the HTBI primer set) targeted the TCR CDR3. TCRdb recomputed calls from the multiplex PCR reads with MiXCR, one row per CDR3 protein. This table holds 490,000 or so distinct CDR3 sequences, 22% found once. The receptor comes from an older woman with Graves' ophthalmopathy. Sequencing used blood. The chain combines TRBV19 with TRBJ1-6, with a tentative D call TRBD1 (5 bases). CDR3 nucleotide sequence: TGTACCAGTAAGGGCCAAGGGGAAGCTTCACCCCTCCACTTT. Translating it yields CTSKGQGEASPLHF.